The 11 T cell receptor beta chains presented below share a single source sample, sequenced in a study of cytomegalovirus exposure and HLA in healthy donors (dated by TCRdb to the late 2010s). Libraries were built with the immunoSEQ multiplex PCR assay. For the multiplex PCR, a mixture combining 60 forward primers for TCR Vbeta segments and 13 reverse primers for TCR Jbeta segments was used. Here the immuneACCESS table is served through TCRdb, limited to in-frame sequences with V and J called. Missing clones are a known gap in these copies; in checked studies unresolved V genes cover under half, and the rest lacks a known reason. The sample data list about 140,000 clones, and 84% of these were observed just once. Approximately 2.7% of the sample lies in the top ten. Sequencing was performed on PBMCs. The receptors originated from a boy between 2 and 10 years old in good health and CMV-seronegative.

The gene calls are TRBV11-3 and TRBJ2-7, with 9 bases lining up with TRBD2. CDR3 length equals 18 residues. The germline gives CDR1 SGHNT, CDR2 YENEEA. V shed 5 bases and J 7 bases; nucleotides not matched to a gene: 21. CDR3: CASSTKGLLAGQPFEQYF. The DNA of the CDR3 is TGTGCCAGCAGCACAAAAGGCCTACTAGCGGGTCAGCCGTTTGAGCAGTACTTC.

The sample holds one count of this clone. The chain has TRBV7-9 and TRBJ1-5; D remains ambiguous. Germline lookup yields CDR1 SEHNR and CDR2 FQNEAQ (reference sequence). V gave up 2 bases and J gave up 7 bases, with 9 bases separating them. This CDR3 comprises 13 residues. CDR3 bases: TGTGCCAGCAGCTTATCGCGAGGCCAGCCCCAGCATTTT. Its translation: CASSLSRGQPQHF.

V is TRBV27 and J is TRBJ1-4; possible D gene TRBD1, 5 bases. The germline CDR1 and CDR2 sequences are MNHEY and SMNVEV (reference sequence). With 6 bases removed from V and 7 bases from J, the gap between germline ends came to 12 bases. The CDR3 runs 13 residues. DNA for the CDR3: TGTGCCAGCAGCCTCCAGGGTTTTGAAAAACTGTTTTTT. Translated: CASSLQGFEKLFF. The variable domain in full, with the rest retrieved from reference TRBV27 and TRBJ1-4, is EAQVTQNPRYLITVTGKKLTVTCSQNMNHEYMSWYRQDPGLGLRQIYYSMNVEVTDKGDVPEGYKVSRKEKRNFPLILESPSPNQTSLYFCASSLQGFEKLFFGSGTQLSVL.

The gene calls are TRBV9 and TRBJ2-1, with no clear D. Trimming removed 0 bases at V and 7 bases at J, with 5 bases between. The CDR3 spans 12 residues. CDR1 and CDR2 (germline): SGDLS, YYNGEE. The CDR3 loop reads CASSVGRNEQFF. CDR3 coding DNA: TGTGCCAGCAGCGTAGGTCGGAATGAGCAGTTCTTC.

CDR3 bases: TGTGCCTGGACTCCGGGACTAGGCAGGATCACCGGGGAGCTGTTTTTT. Translating it yields CAWTPGLGRITGELFF. The gene calls are TRBV30 and TRBJ2-2, with 8 bases lining up with TRBD2. CDR1 GTSNPN and CDR2 SVGIG come from the germline V gene (reference sequence). V trimming: 4 bases; J trimming: 4 bases; junction bases outside the gene matches: 11. The length of the CDR3 is 16 residues.

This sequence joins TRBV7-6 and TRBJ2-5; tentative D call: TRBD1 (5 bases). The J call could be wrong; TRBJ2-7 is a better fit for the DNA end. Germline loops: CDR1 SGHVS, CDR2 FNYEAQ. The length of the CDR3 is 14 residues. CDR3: CASSSETASYEQYF. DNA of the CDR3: TGTGCCAGCAGCTCGGAGACAGCCTCCTACGAGCAGTACTTC.

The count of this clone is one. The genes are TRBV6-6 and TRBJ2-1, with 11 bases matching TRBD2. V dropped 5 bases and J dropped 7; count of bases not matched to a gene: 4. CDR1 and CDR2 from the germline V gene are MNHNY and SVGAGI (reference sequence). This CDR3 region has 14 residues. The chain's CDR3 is CASSNSGRGNEQFF. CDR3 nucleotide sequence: TGTGCCAGCAGTAATAGCGGGAGGGGAAATGAGCAGTTCTTC.

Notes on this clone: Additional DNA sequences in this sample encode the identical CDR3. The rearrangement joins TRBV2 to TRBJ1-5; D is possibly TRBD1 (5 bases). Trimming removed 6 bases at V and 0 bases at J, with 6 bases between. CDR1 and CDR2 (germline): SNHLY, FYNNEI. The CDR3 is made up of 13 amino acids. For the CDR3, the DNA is TGTGCCAGCAGAGACAGTAGCAATCAGCCCCAGCATTTT. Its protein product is CASRDSSNQPQHF. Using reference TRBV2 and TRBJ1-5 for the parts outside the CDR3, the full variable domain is EPEVTQTPSHQVTQMGQEVILRCVPISNHLYFYWYRQILGQKVEFLVSFYNNEISEKSEIFDDQFSVERPDGSNFTLKIRSTKLEDSAMYFCASRDSSNQPQHFGDGTRLSIL.

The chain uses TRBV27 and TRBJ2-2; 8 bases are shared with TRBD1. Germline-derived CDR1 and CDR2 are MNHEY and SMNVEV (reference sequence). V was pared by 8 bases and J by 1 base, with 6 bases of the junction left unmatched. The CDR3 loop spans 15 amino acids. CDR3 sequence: CASGAGTGNTGELFF. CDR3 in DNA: TGTGCCAGCGGGGCCGGGACAGGGAACACCGGGGAGCTGTTTTTT.

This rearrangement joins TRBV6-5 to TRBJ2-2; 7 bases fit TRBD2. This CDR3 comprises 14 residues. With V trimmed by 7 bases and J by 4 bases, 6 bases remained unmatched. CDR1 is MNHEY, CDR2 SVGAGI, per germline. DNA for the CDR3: TGTGCCAGCAACCGGGGGGAAGGCACCGGGGAGCTGTTTTTT. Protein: CASNRGEGTGELFF.

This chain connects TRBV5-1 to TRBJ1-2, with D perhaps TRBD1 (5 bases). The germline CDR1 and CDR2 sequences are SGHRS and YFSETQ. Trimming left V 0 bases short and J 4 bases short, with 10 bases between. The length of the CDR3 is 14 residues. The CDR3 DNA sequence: TGCGCCAGCAGCTTGGACAGGCCTCTCTATGGCTACACCTTC. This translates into CASSLDRPLYGYTF.